Shown below are 22 T cell receptor beta chains from a single sample sequenced in a study of early T cells in non-severe SARS-CoV-2 infection. TCRdb reprocessed the 5' RACE reads via MiXCR and lists one record per CDR3 protein. The sample has roughly 58,000 distinct CDR3 sequences, 6.2% seen once. The material sequenced was whole blood. The receptors stem from an adult who was a healthcare worker with PCR-confirmed SARS-CoV-2 infection or an uninfected control (not recorded which).

This clonotype was counted at least ten times. The chain couples TRBV27 to TRBJ1-6, with 8 bases identical to TRBD1. J gave up 4 bases and V 5 bases, and 19 bases lay outside the gene matches. CDR3 size: 20 residues. The V gene's germline CDR1 is MNHEY and CDR2 SMNVEV (reference sequence). The CDR3 region is CASSLVPGQGSATYNSPLHF. CDR3 DNA sequence: TGTGCCAGCAGTCTCGTCCCAGGACAGGGTTCAGCTACTTATAATTCACCCCTCCACTTT.

The V and J genes are TRBV18 and TRBJ1-1; possible D gene TRBD1, 6 bases. The CDR3 is made up of 14 amino acids. Germline CDR1 and CDR2: KGHSH and LQKENI. V dropped 3 bases and J dropped 3 bases, with 11 bases sitting between them. The CDR3 DNA reads as TGTGCCAGCTCACCCCTCCACAGGGACACTGAAGCTTTCTTT. Protein: CASSPLHRDTEAFF.

This clonotype was recorded at least ten times. The CDR3 DNA is TGTGCCAGCAGTTCCCTTACGGGACAGGGAACAGATACGCAGTATTTT. Protein product: CASSSLTGQGTDTQYF. The chain recombines TRBV27 with TRBJ2-3; 9 bases map to TRBD1. V was clipped by 4 bases and J by 3 bases; unmatched bases: 8. CDR1 MNHEY and CDR2 SMNVEV come from the germline V gene (reference sequence). The CDR3 loop spans 16 amino acids.

This clonotype was observed at least ten times. The V gene is TRBV7-9, the J gene TRBJ1-1, with D perhaps TRBD1 (5 bases). This CDR3 has 14 residues. V lost 3 bases, J lost 5 bases, and 13 bases lay in between. The germline CDR1 and CDR2 sequences are SEHNR and FQNEAQ (reference sequence). DNA of the CDR3: TGTGCCAGCAGCTTTCAGGGAGTTCCTACTGAAGCTTTCTTT. Amino acids: CASSFQGVPTEAFF.

This clonotype appeared many times. This rearrangement joins TRBV28 to TRBJ2-7, with a possible D match to TRBD1 (5 bases). This CDR3 contains 16 residues. Germline CDR1 and CDR2: MDHEN and SYDVKM. V lost 10 bases to trimming and J lost 5 bases, with 27 bases between them. The CDR3 DNA reads TGTGCCATCCGTGGATCTCGCACTCAGGGTGTCGACGAGCAGTACTTC. Translating gives CAIRGSRTQGVDEQYF.

This clonotype was observed at least ten times. The gene calls are TRBV28 and TRBJ1-2; D remains ambiguous. The V end was cut by 5 bases, the J end by 3 bases, with 10 bases between. CDR3 length: 13 amino acids. The germline V gene encodes CDR1 MDHEN and CDR2 SYDVKM. CDR3 DNA sequence: TGTGCCAGCAGTCCCCAGGCCGACTATGGCTACACCTTC. Its translation is CASSPQADYGYTF.

There are a few counts of this clonotype. V is TRBV12-3 or TRBV12-4 and J is TRBJ2-1; D might be TRBD2 (6 bases). The CDR3 loop spans 12 amino acids. V lost 6 bases, J lost 9 bases, and 12 bases lay in between. CDR3 nucleotides: TGTGCCAGCAGCGTTGAGCGGGCTGAGCAGTTCTTC. This sequence encodes CASSVERAEQFF.

This clonotype was recorded at least ten times. V and J are TRBV15 and TRBJ1-1, with D uncertain. Germline lookup yields CDR1 LNHNV and CDR2 YYDKDF (reference sequence). The CDR3 spans 12 residues. Trimming removed 8 bases from V and 4 bases from J, with 11 bases in between. The CDR3 bases are TGTGCCACCGGCGGGATCTCCACTGAAGCTTTCTTT. Its protein product is CATGGISTEAFF.

The chain carries TRBV19 and TRBJ1-3; D gene uncertain. Trimming removed 10 bases at V and 0 bases at J, with 19 bases between. The CDR3 totals 16 residues. Germline values: CDR1 LNHDA, CDR2 SQIVND (reference sequence). The CDR3 loop reads CATTSAADLSGNTIYF. The CDR3 nucleotides read TGTGCCACCACCTCCGCGGCAGACCTCTCTGGAAACACCATATATTTT.

A note on this clonotype: This may be a read error, as it is one base from a much larger clone. The rearrangement joins TRBV20-1 to TRBJ2-2; D could derive from TRBD1 or TRBD2 (6 bases each). Germline values: CDR1 DFQATT, CDR2 SNEGSKA (reference sequence). CDR3 size: 15 residues. The CDR3 loop is CSATPGATNTRELFF. DNA of the CDR3: TGCAGTGCTACCCCGGGGGCCACGAACACCCGGGAGCTGTTTTTT.

This clonotype appeared many times. The gene calls are TRBV10-1 and TRBJ2-5; no definite D call. CDR3 size: 13 residues. V was shortened by 3 bases and J by 3 bases, with 8 bases between the two germline ends. The germline V gene has CDR1 WNHNN and CDR2 SYGVQD (reference sequence). CDR3 DNA sequence: TGCGCCAGCAGTGAAGTTGGGAAAGAGACCCAGTACTTC. Translating gives CASSEVGKETQYF.

This clonotype came up many times. The chain joins TRBV7-9 to TRBJ1-1; D is possibly TRBD1 (6 bases). Between the trimmed V and J ends, which lost 1 base and 4 bases, there was a span of 10 bases. The CDR3 is 14 residues long. Germline-derived CDR1 and CDR2 are SEHNR and FQNEAQ (reference sequence). CDR3 residues: CASSLGYRVTEAFF. The DNA of the CDR3 is TGTGCCAGCAGCTTAGGGTACAGGGTCACTGAAGCTTTCTTT.

The J gene is TRBJ1-6, the V gene TRBV18; weak D call: TRBD1 (6 bases). This CDR3 is 16 amino acids long. CDR1 is KGHSH and CDR2 is LQKENI in the germline V gene. Trimming pared 0 bases from V and 11 bases from J, leaving 17 bases between. In DNA form, the CDR3 reads TGTGCCAGCTCACCACCGTCCCGTGGACAGTGGGCACCCCTCCACTTT. Amino acid sequence: CASSPPSRGQWAPLHF.

This clonotype came up many times. V and J are TRBV5-1 and TRBJ2-1, with D maybe TRBD2 (5 bases). CDR3 length equals 15 residues. Germline-derived CDR1 and CDR2 are SGHRS and YFSETQ. V was trimmed by 0 bases and J by 7 bases, leaving 14 bases between them. CDR3 nucleotides: TGCGCCAGCAGCTTGGTCGCTACCAGCGGTAATGAGCAGTTCTTC. Its translation is CASSLVATSGNEQFF.

This clonotype was picked up many times. The rearrangement joins TRBV24-1 to TRBJ2-3; TRBD2 matches 8 bases. Per germline, CDR1 KGHDR and CDR2 SFDVKD. With V trimmed by 3 bases and J by 5 bases, 15 bases remained unmatched. The CDR3 length is 18 residues. This chain's CDR3 is CATSDVRTSLTAGDTQYF. The DNA for the CDR3 is TGTGCCACCAGTGATGTACGGACTAGCCTCACTGCGGGAGATACGCAGTATTTT.

The chain employs TRBV7-8 and TRBJ2-7; tentatively, D is TRBD2 (5 bases). V shed 1 base and J shed 5 bases, with 12 bases lying between them. The CDR3 consists of 14 residues. CDR1 SGHVS and CDR2 FQNEAQ come from the germline V gene. CDR3 nucleotide sequence: TGTGCCAGCAGCTTAGTCGAGGGTAGCGACGAGCAGTACTTC. Translating gives CASSLVEGSDEQYF. Variable domain in full (rest from reference TRBV7-8 and TRBJ2-7): GAGVSQSPRYKVAKRGQDVALRCDPISGHVSLFWYQQALGQGPEFLTYFQNEAQLDKSGLPSDRFFAERPEGSVSTLKIQRTQQEDSAVYLCASSLVEGSDEQYFGPGTRLTVT.

This clonotype turned up a few times. V usage is TRBV21-1 and J usage is TRBJ1-2; TRBD1 is the table's D call, not checked against the DNA. TRBV21-1 is annotated as a pseudogene. The CDR3 consists of 14 residues. CDR3 amino acids: CASSTTGGSYGYTF. The CDR3 bases are TGTGCCAGCAGCACTACAGGGGGGAGTTATGGCTACACCTTC.

In this sample, this clonotype turned up many times. As DNA, the CDR3 is TGTGCCAGCAGCTTCTTTGTCTATAATTCACCCCTCCACTTT. Amino acids: CASSFFVYNSPLHF. The chain joins TRBV6-6 to TRBJ1-6, with D uncertain. Trimming stripped 6 bases from V and 3 bases from J, with 9 bases between. The CDR3 runs to 14 residues. Germline V gene data show CDR1 as MNHNY and CDR2 as SVGAGI (reference sequence).

Many counts were recorded for this clonotype. The chain uses TRBV7-3 and TRBJ2-6; possibly TRBD2 for D (6 bases). Trimming stripped 8 bases from V and 2 bases from J, with 10 bases between. The CDR3 sequence is 14 residues long. CDR1 is SGHTA, CDR2 FQGTGA, per germline. The CDR3 DNA is TGTGCCAGCGCGGGGTCCCCTGGGGCCAACGTCCTGACTTTC. Protein product: CASAGSPGANVLTF.

In this sample, this clonotype turned up a few times. Just one base apart from a much larger clone, this may be a read error. The rearrangement uses TRBV7-6 and TRBJ1-2; 7 positions agree with TRBD1. The V gene's germline CDR1 is SGHVS and CDR2 FNYEAQ. CDR3 length: 14 amino acids. The junction had 11 bases not matched to a gene; V was cut back by 5 bases and J by 8 bases. This CDR3 reads CASSTRTGAEGYTF. CDR3 bases: TGTGCCAGCAGCACCCGGACAGGAGCGGAAGGCTACACCTTC.

Many counts were recorded for this clonotype. This chain connects TRBV4-3 to TRBJ2-3, with no clear D. CDR3 length equals 14 residues. Looked up from germline, CDR1 is LGHNA and CDR2 is YSLEER. Trimming left V 4 bases short and J 6 bases short, with 14 bases between. CDR3 loop: CASSPLTSSDTQYF. The CDR3 DNA follows: TGCGCCAGCAGCCCCCTGACTTCATCTGATACGCAGTATTTT.

This chain uses TRBV27 with TRBJ2-1, with a tentative D call TRBD2 (6 bases). V lost 2 bases, J lost 7 bases, and 9 bases lay in between. The CDR3 runs to 13 residues. Germline CDR1 reads MNHEY; CDR2 reads SMNVEV (reference sequence). The chain's CDR3 is CASSLGTANEQFF. In DNA, the CDR3 is TGTGCCAGCAGTTTAGGGACTGCGAATGAGCAGTTCTTC.